A selection of T cell receptor beta chains follows, all from one sample in a study of shared clonotypes between healthy human individuals. Clones were sequenced by immunoSEQ multiplex PCR, and TCRdb holds only the in-frame ones, with some missing. The sample has some 1.4 million clones; around 97% are singletons. The sample comprised naive CD4+ T cells sorted from blood. These receptors originate from a man between 25 and 39 years old in good health. CDR3s include the opening cysteine and the closing phenylalanine or tryptophan. The D gene is left open where the match is weak. Clone sizes are given selectively: once, few, many, or a class where the clone is expanded.

TRBJ2-7 TRBV7-2 NA TRBD2 CASSATGTSAHEQYF TGTGCCAGCAGCGCGACCGGGACTAGCGCTCACGAGCAGTACTTC
TRBJ2-7 TRBV20-1 NA NA CSAAGPYEQYF TGCAGTGCCGCGGGCCCCTACGAGCAGTACTTC
TRBJ2-3 TRBV5-5 NA NA CASSLSGGADTQYF TGTGCCAGCAGCTTGTCAGGTGGCGCAGATACGCAGTATTTT
TRBJ2-7 TRBV28 NA NA CASSSVGRQSSYEQYF TGTGCCAGCTCTTCGGTGGGTCGCCAAAGCTCCTACGAGCAGTACTTC
TRBJ2-5 TRBV7-9 NA NA CATAETLGETQYF TGTGCCACAGCAGAAACCCTCGGGGAGACCCAGTACTTC
TRBJ2-5 TRBV11-3 NA NA CASSRRGEETQYF TGTGCCAGCAGCCGAAGAGGGGAAGAGACCCAGTACTTC
TRBJ2-1 TRBV5-1 NA TRBD2 CASSLLAGVNNEQFF TGCGCCAGCAGCTTATTAGCGGGAGTTAACAATGAGCAGTTCTTC
TRBJ1-2 TRBV11-2 NA TRBD1 CASSLRDRADGYTF TGTGCCAGCAGCTTAAGGGACAGGGCTGATGGCTACACCTTC
TRBJ1-1 TRBV2 NA NA CASRVTTNEAFF TGTGCCAGCAGGGTTACTACAAATGAAGCTTTCTTT
TRBJ2-4 TRBV7-9 NA NA CASSFQVRRLGNIQYF TGTGCCAGCAGCTTCCAGGTGAGAAGATTAGGAAACATTCAGTACTTC
TRBJ1-1 TRBV28 NA NA CASSFGRVNTEAFF TGTGCCAGCAGTTTCGGCAGGGTGAACACTGAAGCTTTCTTT
TRBJ2-7 TRBV6-1 NA TRBD1 CASSEATPGTGGEQYF TGTGCCAGCAGTGAAGCCACCCCCGGGACAGGGGGCGAGCAGTACTTC
TRBJ1-1 TRBV6-1 NA NA CASRSTGNTEAFF TGTGCCAGCAGATCGACAGGTAACACTGAAGCTTTCTTT
TRBJ1-1 TRBV9 NA TRBD1 CASSITGTGIDAFF TGTGCCAGCAGCATCACCGGGACAGGGATAGACGCTTTCTTT
TRBJ2-7 TRBV2 once NA CASRPRQGRREQYF TGTGCCAGCAGACCGCGTCAGGGTCGACGTGAGCAGTACTTC
TRBJ2-3 TRBV5-1 NA NA CASSLRADTDTQYF TGCGCCAGCAGCTTGAGGGCGGATACAGATACGCAGTATTTT
TRBJ2-3 TRBV10-3 once NA CAISTGPEDTQYF TGTGCCATCAGTACGGGACCCGAGGATACGCAGTATTTT
TRBJ2-1 TRBV7-6 once TRBD1 CASSFLTGADNEQFF TGTGCCAGCAGCTTTTTGACAGGGGCGGACAATGAGCAGTTCTTC
TRBJ2-5 TRBV10-3 NA TRBD1 CAISATGGRKTQYF TGTGCCATCAGTGCGACAGGGGGCAGGAAGACCCAGTACTTC
TRBJ2-7 TRBV10-2 NA NA CASSRRGVYEQYF TGCGCCAGCAGCAGGCGAGGGGTGTACGAGCAGTACTTC
TRBJ1-3 TRBV18 NA NA CASSPVEDTIYF TGTGCCAGCTCACCGGTGGAGGACACCATATATTTT
TRBJ1-1 TRBV2 NA NA CASSDQGAEAFF TGTGCCAGCAGTGATCAAGGCGCTGAAGCTTTCTTT
TRBJ2-7 TRBV5-4 NA TRBD2 CASGTKEGGPSHEQYF TGTGCCAGCGGAACCAAGGAGGGAGGGCCGTCGCACGAGCAGTACTTC
TRBJ1-2 TRBV5-4 NA NA CASLPGAQGYGYTF TGTGCCAGCTTGCCCGGGGCCCAGGGCTATGGCTACACCTTC
TRBJ1-1 TRBV18 NA TRBD1 CASLKTGVLTDTEAFF TGTGCCAGCCTTAAGACAGGGGTCCTGACAGACACTGAAGCTTTCTTT
TRBJ1-1 TRBV7-3 NA TRBD1 CASSAPQGPNTEAFF TGTGCCAGCAGCGCGCCACAGGGGCCGAACACTGAAGCTTTCTTT
TRBJ1-4 TRBV28 NA TRBD1 CASSKGQVPEKLFF TGTGCCAGCAGTAAGGGACAGGTCCCCGAAAAACTGTTTTTT
TRBJ2-1 TRBV5-4 once TRBD2 CASSSSGLAGNEQFF TGTGCCAGCAGCTCATCGGGACTAGCGGGCAATGAGCAGTTCTTC
TRBJ2-7 TRBV11-2 NA NA CASSSPLGVSYEQYF TGTGCCAGCAGCTCACCTCTTGGGGTCTCCTACGAGCAGTACTTC
TRBJ2-4 TRBV11-2 once NA CASSPGAAKNIQYF TGTGCCAGCAGCCCGGGGGCAGCCAAAAACATTCAGTACTTC
TRBJ1-2 TRBV10-3 NA TRBD1 CAIYPGTANYGYTF TGTGCCATTTATCCCGGGACAGCTAACTATGGCTACACCTTC
TRBJ2-5 TRBV29-1 NA NA CSVSGGETQYF TGCAGCGTTTCAGGGGGGGAGACCCAGTACTTC
TRBJ2-7 TRBV10-3 NA NA CAISELRQGGEQYF TGTGCCATCAGTGAGCTTCGACAGGGAGGCGAGCAGTACTTC
TRBJ1-5 TRBV30 NA NA CAWSGSGNQPQHF TGTGCCTGGAGTGGAAGCGGCAATCAGCCCCAGCATTTT
TRBJ2-1 TRBV20-1 NA NA CSAARAEQFF TGCAGTGCTGCCAGGGCGGAGCAGTTCTTC
TRBJ2-1 TRBV5-4 NA NA CASSLDRQSSYNEQFF TGTGCCAGCAGCTTAGATCGACAAAGCTCCTACAATGAGCAGTTCTTC
TRBJ1-5 TRBV27 NA NA CARKNSNQPQHF TGTGCCAGGAAGAATAGCAATCAGCCCCAGCATTTT